The present TCR beta chain was sequenced within a study of blood T cell repertoires in COVID-19 (dated by TCRdb to 2019 to 2021). Concerning the study at large: Collaborator samples came from the United States, Italy and Spain and covered acute and convalescent phases of COVID-19. Deeply sampled blood TCRbeta repertoires from subjects exposed to, actively infected with, or recovered from COVID-19 were included in the dataset. HLA class I and class II types, where available, came from metadata supplied by the sample provider rather than from assay-based typing. A de-identified subject ID, COVID-19 status, age in years and sex were almost always included in the sample metadata. The material from the prospective study consisted of cDNA or gDNA derived from T cells, B-cell-depleted T cells, or PBMCs. The repertoires were released in a freely available public database meant as a resource for research on the immune response to SARS-CoV-2. The samples were drawn from the first 160 participants of the ongoing ImmuneRACE study and from 950 to 1,500 subjects provided by 6 global collaborators.

Trimming takes 1 base from V and 0 bases from J, and the germline ends sit 10 bases apart. In the germline V gene, CDR1 corresponds to SGHVS and CDR2 to FQNEAQ. There are 17 amino acids in the CDR3, from cysteine to phenylalanine inclusive. The CDR3 DNA has 51 bases and is translated from base 1. Regarding this clone: The antigen this receptor binds is unknown. Per-base quality was not reported, and no clone a single base away is much larger than it.

The immunoSEQ Assay, a bias-controlled multiplex PCR, was used to amplify TCRbeta CDR3 regions from genomic DNA. The authors' pipeline ran thus. Nucleated cell counts per sample were estimated from amplification of reference gene primers within the assay. To quantify the absolute abundance of each unique TCRbeta CDR3 rearrangement, sequence reads were collapsed and filtered. For each sample, productive Simpson clonality was calculated by taking the square root of Simpson's diversity index across productive rearrangements. TCRdb obtained this table from immuneACCESS and retained in-frame rearrangements with V and J assigned. These tables miss some clones; where compared with another copy, unresolved V genes account for less than half of the shortfall, and the remainder is unexplained. Clone size and V and J calls were adopted from that table, with D and trimming inferred from the DNA. This sample is represented by 220,000 or so clones; 82% of them were singletons. Together, the top ten hold approximately 4% of the sample.

Broader findings and caveats from the paper: Clinical and demographic metadata were provided uncurated, with the amount varying by source and participant.

The collaborating institutions used their own protocols to collect whole blood in K2EDTA tubes. For TCRbeta analysis, collaborators shipped samples as frozen whole blood, isolated PBMCs, or DNA extracted from either of those sample types. The sequenced material came from peripheral blood. The rearrangement joined TRBV7-8 to TRBJ1-6; there is no confident call for the D gene. The TCR originated in a woman at least 80 years old with acute or convalescent COVID-19. CDR3 reads: CASSLVGPNSYNSPLHF. DNA sequence: TGTGCCAGCAGCTTAGTTGGGCCTAACTCCTATAATTCACCCCTCCACTTT.